The entry below gives a single T cell receptor beta chain sequence along with its context. Its specificity is unknown. Germline V gene sequence: CDR1 SGDLS, CDR2 YYNGEE. The CDR3 spans 15 residues. After removal of 5 bases from V and 7 bases from J, the junction contained 9 bases not matched to a gene. This record belongs to a study of beta chain features in type 1 diabetes. The study reverse transcribed the entire isolated RNA, so it sequenced expressed TCRB transcripts. Clones were read by immunoSEQ multiplex PCR, and TCRdb kept only the in-frame ones, dropping some. This sample has a few hundred thousand clones, with just over 20% found just once. Study-wide results and limits: Moderately but significantly shorter TCRB CDR3s were found in Type 1 diabetes patients in all four CD4+ subsets.

The J gene is TRBJ2-2, the V gene TRBV9; 9 positions agree with TRBD2. The sequence was obtained from a woman aged 40-49 years with type 1 diabetes. The sample comprised naive CD4+ T cells from blood. This CDR3 is CASRAGGRVNGELFF. CDR3 DNA sequence: TGTGCCAGCAGAGCTGGCGGGAGGGTTAACGGGGAGCTGTTTTTT.